The 24 T cell receptor beta chains in this list originate from one sample, sequenced in a study of blood T cell repertoires in COVID-19. Repertoires were generated with immunoSEQ multiplex PCR, while TCRdb's copy carries only in-frame clones and drops some. The sample lists approximately 86,000 clones; roughly nine tenths were seen once. Sequencing was done on a sample of peripheral blood. These receptors came from a man between 50 and 59 years old with acute or convalescent COVID-19.

This clone appeared once. The chain links TRBV12-3 or TRBV12-4 to TRBJ1-6; unclear D gene. The CDR3 is 13 amino acids. V lost 6 bases, J lost 7 bases, and 10 bases lay in between. Written as DNA, the CDR3 is TGTGCCAGCAGCCCAAACAGAAATTCACCCCTCCACTTT. This gives the protein CASSPNRNSPLHF.

This clone has more than one count but fewer than ten. J is TRBJ1-2 and V is TRBV19; TRBD1 aligns across 9 bases. The V and J ends lost 5 bases and 8 bases, in that order; junction bases with no gene match: 6. Germline lookup yields CDR1 LNHDA and CDR2 SQIVND (reference sequence). The CDR3 has 13 amino acids. The CDR3, as DNA: TGTGCCAGTAGTCGGGGACAGGGAAACGGCTACACCTTC. It encodes CASSRGQGNGYTF.

This clone was detected only once. The junction departs from the called germline gene at one end, perhaps through a read error. This chain links TRBV5-4 with TRBJ1-4; D gene unclear. Per germline, CDR1 SGHNT and CDR2 YYREEE (reference sequence). This CDR3 is 15 amino acids long. For the CDR3, the DNA is TGTGCCAGCAGATTGGGGTTCAGGCGTAATGAAAAACTGTTTTTT. This encodes CASRLGFRRNEKLFF.

The chain couples TRBV7-9 to TRBJ1-3, with D possibly matching TRBD1 (5 bases). The germline V and J ends were trimmed by 6 bases and 0 bases, with 18 bases remaining between them. In germline, CDR1 is SEHNR, CDR2 FQNEAQ (reference sequence). The CDR3 is 17 residues long. The DNA of the CDR3 is TGTGCCAGCAGGCGGCAGGGCCCCTCTCTCTCTGGAAACACCATATATTTT. Translated, it gives CASRRQGPSLSGNTIYF.

This chain links TRBV6-5 with TRBJ1-4; a weak D match, TRBD1 (6 bases). V gave up 5 bases and J gave up 8 bases, with 15 bases separating them. CDR1 and CDR2 from the germline V gene are MNHEY and SVGAGI. This CDR3 contains 14 residues. The CDR3, as DNA: TGTGCCAGCAGTCAGGTACAGGGTGTCGAAAAACTGTTTTTT. This translates into CASSQVQGVEKLFF.

This chain connects TRBV3-1 (or the pseudogene TRBV3-2) to TRBJ2-5; D gene ambiguous. This CDR3 region has 13 residues. V was cut by 1 base and J by 10 bases, with 13 bases left in between. Germline CDR1 reads LGHDT; CDR2 reads YNNKEL (reference sequence). CDR3 sequence (DNA): TGTGCCAGCAGCCAAGCGGATAGCTGGAGCCAGTACTTC. This encodes CASSQADSWSQYF.

The chain joins TRBV10-3 to TRBJ2-2; D remains ambiguous. Trimming left V 3 bases short and J 0 bases short, with 2 bases between. This CDR3 is built from 13 residues. Germline V gene lookup returns CDR1 ENHRY and CDR2 SYGVKD. CDR3 sequence (DNA): TGTGCCATCAGTGACGCGAACACCGGGGAGCTGTTTTTT. This codes for CAISDANTGELFF.

This rearrangement joins TRBV6-5 to TRBJ1-5; tentatively, D is TRBD1 (5 bases). V was trimmed by 7 bases and J by 4 bases, leaving 17 bases between them. CDR1 is MNHEY and CDR2 is SVGAGI in the germline V gene. CDR3 size: 15 residues. The CDR3 bases are TGTGCCAGCATGAAGGTCAGGGAAGGAAATCAGCCCCAGCATTTT. Translating it yields CASMKVREGNQPQHF.

V and J are TRBV5-4 and TRBJ2-4; D perhaps matches TRBD2 (5 bases). Trimming cost V 4 bases and J 1 base, with 9 bases left between them. This CDR3 contains 14 residues. CDR1 SGHNT and CDR2 YYREEE come from the germline V gene (reference sequence). CDR3 coding DNA: TGTGCCAGCAGCGTCTCGGGGGCCAAAAACATTCAGTACTTC. As protein: CASSVSGAKNIQYF.

CDR3 residues: CASSLTGYQETQYF. The DNA of the CDR3 is TGTGCCAGCAGCTTAACAGGGTACCAAGAGACCCAGTACTTC. The rearrangement joins TRBV5-4 to TRBJ2-5; D may be TRBD1 (6 bases). Trimming shortened V by 2 bases and J by 0 bases, and 8 bases separated the two germline ends. The V gene's germline CDR1 is SGHNT and CDR2 YYREEE (reference sequence). This CDR3 contains 14 residues. Full variable domain (remainder filled in from reference TRBV5-4 and TRBJ2-5): ETGVTQSPTHLIKTRGQQVTLRCSSQSGHNTVSWYQQALGQGPQFIFQYYREEENGRGNFPPRFSGLQFPNYSSELNVNALELDDSALYLCASSLTGYQETQYFGPGTRLLVL.

V is TRBV30 and J is TRBJ1-2; 7 nucleotides line up with TRBD1. V trimming: 0 bases; J trimming: 10 bases; junction bases outside the gene matches: 20. CDR1 GTSNPN and CDR2 SVGIG come from the germline V gene (reference sequence). This CDR3 spans 17 amino acids. The CDR3 DNA is TGTGCCTGGAGTGTATGGGGAACGGACAGGCGGGGTAGGGTCTACACCTTC. This sequence encodes CAWSVWGTDRRGRVYTF.

The rearrangement links TRBV5-1 to TRBJ1-6; 9 positions match TRBD1. The J segment lost 8 bases and the V segment lost 2 bases, leaving 5 bases of the junction unmatched. In germline, CDR1 is SGHRS, CDR2 YFSETQ. This CDR3 is built from 15 residues. CDR3 region: CASSLSGQGHSPLHF. The DNA for the CDR3 is TGCGCCAGCAGCTTATCGGGACAGGGTCATTCACCCCTCCACTTT.

The chain couples TRBV5-1 to TRBJ1-5; D possibly corresponds to TRBD1 (5 bases). CDR1 and CDR2 from the germline V gene are SGHRS and YFSETQ. Between the trimmed V and J ends, which lost 2 bases and 2 bases, there was a span of 11 bases. The CDR3 spans 15 residues. CDR3 DNA sequence: TGCGCCAGCAGCTTAGACACAGGTCGCAATCAGCCCCAGCATTTT. It encodes CASSLDTGRNQPQHF.

V gene TRBV6-1 combines with J gene TRBJ1-5; no clear D. Trimming pared 4 bases from V and 2 bases from J, leaving 15 bases between. The CDR3 contains 16 residues. The germline CDR1 and CDR2 sequences are MNHNS and SASEGT. The CDR3 loop reads CASSVRPTPGNQPQHF. CDR3 bases: TGTGCCAGCAGTGTCCGACCGACACCGGGCAATCAGCCCCAGCATTTT.

CDR3 DNA: TGTGCCAGTTTCACCTCCTCCCGGCAGGGGAGATTTGGCTACACCTTC. Amino acids: CASFTSSRQGRFGYTF. The rearrangement uses TRBV19 and TRBJ1-2, with D possibly being TRBD1 (6 bases). The length of the CDR3 is 16 residues. V was pared by 8 bases and J by 7 bases, with 26 bases between. The V gene's germline CDR1 is LNHDA and CDR2 SQIVND (reference sequence).

The rearrangement joins TRBV7-8 to TRBJ2-2, with TRBD2 matching 7 bases. There are 14 residues in the CDR3. Trimming cost V 0 bases and J 5 bases; bases outside gene matches: 0. The V gene's germline CDR1 is SGHVS and CDR2 FQNEAQ. CDR3 nucleotides: TGTGCCAGCAGCTTAGCGGGGGGGACCGGGGAGCTGTTTTTT. Translating it yields CASSLAGGTGELFF.

The chain joins TRBV20-1 to TRBJ2-3; D not resolved. V lost 3 bases and J lost 0, with 7 bases in between. Germline V gene lookup returns CDR1 DFQATT and CDR2 SNEGSKA (reference sequence). The CDR3 is 13 residues long. The CDR3 here is CSASSRSTDTQYF. The CDR3 bases are TGCAGTGCTAGTAGTCGGAGCACAGATACGCAGTATTTT.

The V gene is TRBV9, the J gene TRBJ2-4, with D perhaps TRBD1 (5 bases). Germline CDR1 reads SGDLS; CDR2 reads YYNGEE. The CDR3 has 16 amino acids. V was shortened by 0 bases and J by 9 bases, with 19 bases between the two germline ends. The CDR3 here is CASSVVPSREEGIQYF. The DNA of the CDR3 is TGTGCCAGCAGCGTAGTTCCCAGCAGGGAAGAAGGCATTCAGTACTTC.

This clone was detected only once. The V call is TRBV10-2, the J call TRBJ1-6, with 8 bases aligning to TRBD1. The germline CDR1 and CDR2 sequences are WSHSY and SAAADI. The CDR3 has 13 amino acids. The junction had 3 bases not matched to a gene; V was cut back by 8 bases and J by 6 bases. The CDR3 coding sequence is TGCGCCAGCCGACAGGGGAGTAATTCACCCCTCCACTTT. Encoded protein: CASRQGSNSPLHF.

V gene TRBV7-7 combines with J gene TRBJ2-7; 10 bases are shared with TRBD1. The V gene's germline CDR1 is SSHAT and CDR2 FNYEAQ (reference sequence). The CDR3 is made up of 14 amino acids. In DNA, the CDR3 is TGTGCTAGCAGCCGCGGGACAGGGGACGACGAGCAGTACGTC. Residues: CASSRGTGDDEQYV.

In its sample, this clone was seen a few times. The chain recombines TRBV7-9 with TRBJ2-7; D is perhaps TRBD1 (6 bases). Germline CDR1 reads SEHNR; CDR2 reads FQNEAQ (reference sequence). V was shortened by 1 base and J by 4 bases, with 8 bases between the two germline ends. The CDR3 sequence is 13 residues long. The CDR3 is CASSLGTVYEQYF. CDR3 sequence (DNA): TGTGCCAGCAGCTTAGGGACAGTATACGAGCAGTACTTC.

The chain has TRBV7-3 and TRBJ1-5; 10 bases fit TRBD1. With V trimmed by 2 bases and J by 7 bases, 11 bases remained unmatched. The CDR3 extends over 17 amino acids. CDR1 is SGHTA and CDR2 is FQGTGA in the germline V gene. CDR3 protein: CASSLPNDRGLYQPQHF. In DNA, the CDR3 is TGTGCCAGCAGCTTACCCAACGACAGGGGGCTGTACCAGCCCCAGCATTTT. Based on the CDR3 plus reference TRBV7-3 and TRBJ1-5, the full variable domain is GAGVSQTPSNKVTEKGKYVELRCDPISGHTALYWYRQSLGQGPEFLIYFQGTGAADDSGLPNDRFFAVRPEGSVSTLKIQRTERGDSAVYLCASSLPNDRGLYQPQHFGDGTRLSIL.

This clone was observed a handful of times. The chain joins TRBV27 to TRBJ1-2, with TRBD1 identical over 10 bases. Germline V gene lookup returns CDR1 MNHEY and CDR2 SMNVEV (reference sequence). Trimming at V came to 4 bases and at J to 3 bases, leaving 11 bases not matched to a gene. CDR3 length: 17 residues. Here the CDR3 DNA reads TGTGCCAGCAGTTCACGGGGGACAGGGGCCCTACACTATGGCTACACCTTC. Its protein product is CASSSRGTGALHYGYTF.

The chain joins TRBV7-8 to TRBJ2-3; 9 bases map to TRBD2. From germline, CDR1 is SGHVS and CDR2 FQNEAQ. CDR3 length: 17 amino acids. V was pared by 0 bases and J by 2 bases, with 6 bases of the junction left unmatched. CDR3 loop: CASSLAWLAGNTDTQYF. The CDR3 DNA reads TGTGCCAGCAGCTTAGCGTGGCTAGCGGGAAACACAGATACGCAGTATTTT. Full variable domain (rest looked up from reference TRBV7-8 and TRBJ2-3): GAGVSQSPRYKVAKRGQDVALRCDPISGHVSLFWYQQALGQGPEFLTYFQNEAQLDKSGLPSDRFFAERPEGSVSTLKIQRTQQEDSAVYLCASSLAWLAGNTDTQYFGPGTRLTVL.